The T cell receptor beta chain described here comes from a study of blood T cell repertoires in COVID-19. About the research overall: The origin of the acute and convalescent COVID-19 samples was the United States, Italy and Spain. Nucleic acid was either cDNA or gDNA, and it came from T cells, B-cell-depleted T cells, or PBMCs.

The authors' processing: Counts of nucleated cells, estimated from reference gene primer amplification, were obtained. TCRdb's copy holds only in-frame clones and misses some; the assay was immunoSEQ multiplex PCR. For V, J and clone size, that table is used; D and trimming come from the DNA. The table lists some 120,000 clones, roughly three quarters of them singletons. The CDR3 consists of 15 residues. After removal of 0 bases from V and 4 bases from J, the junction contained 5 bases not matched to a gene. From germline, CDR1 is LGHNA and CDR2 YSLEER. This sequence was found in a man at least 80 years old with acute or convalescent COVID-19. This chain uses TRBV4-3 with TRBJ1-2; 7 nucleotides align to TRBD1. The source material was peripheral blood. CDR3 sequence: CASSQDPTGIYGYTF. The DNA for the CDR3 is TGCGCCAGCAGCCAAGACCCGACAGGGATCTATGGCTACACCTTC.